This T cell receptor (beta chain) was retrieved from a study of blood T cell repertoires in COVID-19. Study summary: Italy, Spain and the United States were the sources of the convalescent and acute COVID-19 samples. The cDNA or gDNA used as material had been derived from T cells, B-cell-depleted T cells, or PBMCs.

Between the trimmed V and J ends, which lost 7 bases and 3 bases, there was a span of 22 bases. In germline, CDR1 is WNHNN, CDR2 SYGVQD (reference sequence). CDR3 length: 17 residues. This clone was observed a handful of times. In the authors' methods: Estimated nucleated cell counts came from reference gene primer amplification. Sequenced by immunoSEQ multiplex PCR; TCRdb stores in-frame clones only, minus some. D and trimming were read from the DNA, whereas the V and J calls and clone size are those reported in that table. The sample contains 60,000 to 65,000 clones, roughly 74% of which appear only once.

V is TRBV10-1 and J is TRBJ1-5; D call uncertain. The sequencing input was peripheral blood. This receptor was obtained from a woman of 80 years or more with acute or convalescent COVID-19. The CDR3 bases are TGCGCCAGCAAGAGCTACGGGCAGGAGGGTAACAATCAGCCCCAGCATTTT. Protein: CASKSYGQEGNNQPQHF.